This T cell receptor (beta chain) was sequenced in a study of T cell responses to AZD1222 COVID-19 vaccine. Some clones are missing from TCRdb's copy, which holds only in-frame ones; the method was immunoSEQ multiplex PCR. Here the sample spans fewer than 300,000 clones, more than 80% being singletons. The germline CDR1 and CDR2 sequences are MGHRA and YSYEKL. Trimming stripped 4 bases from V and 1 base from J, with 13 bases between. The CDR3 has 16 amino acids. V is TRBV4-1 and J is TRBJ2-2, with unresolved D. The sample in question was peripheral blood, obtained on day 0 of AZD1222 vaccination. The sequence derives from an adult in good health. The CDR3 protein is CASSPRNILNTGELFF. The CDR3 coding sequence is TGCGCCAGCAGCCCTAGGAACATACTGAACACCGGGGAGCTGTTTTTT.